This TCR beta chain was identified during a study of T-cell reconstitution after alpha-beta-depleted transplantation in children. The length of the CDR3 is 13 residues. Trimming stripped 8 bases from V and 0 bases from J, with 8 bases between. Germline loops: CDR1 WNHNN, CDR2 SYGVQD (reference sequence). This clonotype appeared many times. The antigen is undetermined. Study-wide results and limits: Recipient T cells and thymic progenitors that survived were the source of the high TCRbeta diversity seen at day 60 in some patients. Reported findings indicate that, about two months after transplant, alpha-beta T cells came from several hundred expanded clones, which were derived from non-depleted graft cells.

The TCRbeta library was prepared with unique molecular identifiers. TCRdb redid the calling of the PCR reads with MiXCR, one entry per CDR3 protein. The sample has roughly 790,000 distinct CDR3 sequences, less than 20% seen once; the top ten hold approximately 5%. This sequence joins TRBV10-1 and TRBJ1-5, with no clear D. The source of this sequence is a male patient younger than 18 who had a stem cell transplant for acute lymphoblastic leukemia, so the T cells may come from the graft donor. This specimen consisted of PBMCs, mostly from graft donor cells, obtained 360 days after TCRalphabeta/CD19-depleted stem cell transplant. In DNA form, the CDR3 reads TGCGCCAGCCCGACGGCTAGCAATCAGCCCCAGCATTTT. It encodes CASPTASNQPQHF.